One sample yielded the 27 T cell receptor beta chains listed below, sequenced in a study of T cell repertoires in cytomegalovirus infection. TCRdb independently ran MiXCR on the reads; one entry per CDR3 protein. Of 830,000 or so distinct CDR3 sequences in the sample, around a third were seen once. These receptors are not linked to any known antigen. Sequences were derived from cultured CD8+ T cells from PBMCs, sampled from culture after CMV antigen stimulation. Receptor source: a human donor in good health (CMV status not recorded). Some clones in this sample may be carry-over from other donors' samples.

This clonotype was found a few times. The rearrangement links TRBV7-6 to TRBJ2-1; D not certain. The CDR3 loop spans 13 amino acids. Germline V CDR1 and CDR2: SGHVS, FNYEAQ. The V end was cut by 5 bases, the J end by 12 bases, with 17 bases between. In DNA form, the CDR3 reads TGTGCCAGCAGCCCACCCGGCCTCGCGGCGCAGTTCTTC. Translated: CASSPPGLAAQFF.

V gene TRBV12-3 or TRBV12-4 combines with J gene TRBJ2-2, with D perhaps TRBD2 (5 bases). This CDR3 region has 14 residues. The germline V and J ends were trimmed by 3 bases and 5 bases, with 10 bases remaining between them. The CDR3 region is CASSFGSETGELFF. In DNA, the CDR3 is TGTGCCAGCAGTTTTGGGAGCGAGACCGGGGAGCTGTTTTTT.

V is TRBV4-1 and J is TRBJ2-2, with 12 nucleotides matching TRBD2. Germline loops: CDR1 MGHRA, CDR2 YSYEKL. Trimming at V came to 4 bases and at J to 4 bases, leaving 10 bases not matched to a gene. This CDR3 has 18 residues. CDR3 DNA sequence: TGCGCCAGCAGCCGACTAACTAGCGGGGGGCCGGGCACCGGGGAGCTGTTTTTT. The encoded protein is CASSRLTSGGPGTGELFF.

This clonotype turned up a few times. The rearrangement links TRBV7-9 to TRBJ2-3, with 8 bases fitting TRBD1. This CDR3 contains 16 residues. Germline V CDR1 and CDR2: SEHNR, FQNEAQ (reference sequence). J gave up 3 bases and V 2 bases, and 7 bases lay outside the gene matches. The CDR3 protein is CASSLSRGRQTDTQYF. The CDR3 nucleotides are TGTGCCAGCAGCTTATCCAGGGGGCGTCAAACAGATACGCAGTATTTT.

The gene calls are TRBV19 and TRBJ2-5, with TRBD2 as a possible D gene (5 bases). The CDR3 runs 12 residues. Trimming shortened V by 8 bases and J by 5 bases, and 12 bases separated the two germline ends. Germline-derived CDR1 and CDR2 are LNHDA and SQIVND (reference sequence). CDR3 protein: CASGTPGETQYF. Here the CDR3 DNA reads TGTGCCAGTGGCACCCCGGGGGAGACCCAGTACTTC.

The V and J genes are TRBV7-6 and TRBJ1-1; possible D gene TRBD1, 6 bases. V gave up 2 bases and J gave up 3 bases, with 13 bases separating them. CDR1 and CDR2 from the germline V gene are SGHVS and FNYEAQ. This CDR3 has 15 amino acids. Here the CDR3 reads CASSLFGGLHTEAFF. CDR3 coding DNA: TGTGCCAGCAGCTTATTCGGGGGCCTACACACTGAAGCTTTCTTT.

V usage is TRBV6-6 and J usage is TRBJ2-3; 7 bases are a match to TRBD2. Per germline, CDR1 MNHNY and CDR2 SVGAGI (reference sequence). This CDR3 comprises 14 residues. The trim removed 7 bases at V and 1 base at J, leaving 5 bases unmatched. DNA of the CDR3: TGTGCCAGCACCCCCCGGGGGGGCACAGATACGCAGTATTTT. Its translation: CASTPRGGTDTQYF.

Ten or more counts support this clonotype. The CDR3 spells CASSLAVSWAGVETQYF. The CDR3 coding sequence is TGTGCCAGCAGCTTAGCGGTTAGCTGGGCTGGAGTGGAGACCCAGTACTTC. The gene calls are TRBV7-2 and TRBJ2-5; D not certain. From germline, CDR1 is SGHTA and CDR2 FQGNSA. Deletions cut 0 bases from V and 5 bases from J, with 19 bases between. The CDR3 spans 17 residues.

The gene calls are TRBV7-9 and TRBJ2-2; weak D call: TRBD1 (6 bases). V was clipped by 5 bases and J by 4 bases, with 14 bases between them. The germline V gene encodes CDR1 SEHNR and CDR2 FQNEAQ (reference sequence). The CDR3 loop spans 15 amino acids. This chain's CDR3 is CASSPPGHSTGELFF. The CDR3 DNA follows: TGTGCCAGCAGCCCCCCGGGACACTCCACCGGGGAGCTGTTTTTT. The entire variable domain, with the rest obtained from reference TRBV7-9 and TRBJ2-2, is as follows: DTGVSQNPRHKITKRGQNVTFRCDPISEHNRLYWYRQTLGQGPEFLTYFQNEAQLEKSRLLSDRFSAERPKGSFSTLEIQRTEQGDSAMYLCASSPPGHSTGELFFGEGSRLTVL.

The rearrangement uses TRBV5-6 and TRBJ1-5; D gene ambiguous. Per germline, CDR1 SGHDT and CDR2 YYEEEE. V was clipped by 4 bases and J by 4 bases, with 9 bases between them. CDR3 length: 13 amino acids. Here the CDR3 DNA reads TGTGCCAGCAGCAGCCGACTGAATCAGCCCCAGCATTTT. Encoded protein: CASSSRLNQPQHF.

The chain joins TRBV27 to TRBJ1-2; no firm D call. Trimming removed 8 bases at V and 8 bases at J, with 15 bases between. Germline loops: CDR1 MNHEY, CDR2 SMNVEV (reference sequence). The CDR3 covers 12 residues. The chain's CDR3 is CASFTRRLGYTF. CDR3 DNA sequence: TGTGCCAGCTTCACACGGAGGTTAGGCTACACCTTC.

This chain links TRBV12-3 or TRBV12-4 with TRBJ1-6; possibly TRBD1 for D (6 bases). The CDR3 has 14 amino acids. Deletions cut 8 bases from V and 1 base from J, with 9 bases between. The CDR3 sequence: CASQGKSYNSPLHF. The CDR3 DNA reads as TGTGCCAGCCAGGGGAAGTCCTATAATTCACCCCTCCACTTT.

The chain couples TRBV19 to TRBJ1-2, with TRBD1 as a possible D gene (6 bases). The V gene lost 3 bases and the J gene lost 0 bases, with 11 bases spanning the gap. CDR3 length: 15 residues. The germline CDR1 and CDR2 sequences are LNHDA and SQIVND (reference sequence). The CDR3 loop reads CASSMGASANYGYTF. CDR3 bases: TGTGCCAGTAGTATGGGGGCTTCAGCTAACTATGGCTACACCTTC. The whole variable domain, filled in from reference TRBV19 and TRBJ1-2, reads DGGITQSPKYLFRKEGQNVTLSCEQNLNHDAMYWYRQDPGQGLRLIYYSQIVNDFQKGDIAEGYSVSREKKESFPLTVTSAQKNPTAFYLCASSMGASANYGYTFGSGTRLTVV.

The table lists this clonotype with a few counts. The chain carries TRBV25-1 and TRBJ1-2; no reliable D call. Trimming shortened V by 3 bases and J by 4 bases, and 9 bases separated the two germline ends. The CDR3 covers 13 residues. The germline CDR1 and CDR2 sequences are MGHDK and SYGVNS. CDR3 region: CASSDTAIYGYTF. CDR3 nucleotides: TGTGCCAGCAGTGACACAGCTATCTATGGCTACACCTTC.

This chain uses TRBV4-1 with TRBJ2-2, with TRBD2 matching 15 bases. CDR1 and CDR2 from the germline V gene are MGHRA and YSYEKL. Losses at the gene ends were 4 bases for V and 3 bases for J; bases not matched to a gene: 6. The length of the CDR3 is 18 residues. CDR3 residues: CASSLWTSGGADTGELFF. DNA for the CDR3: TGCGCCAGCAGCCTTTGGACTAGCGGGGGGGCCGACACCGGGGAGCTGTTTTTT.

This clonotype was counted between two and nine times. The V and J genes are TRBV7-9 and TRBJ2-3, with 8 bases lining up with TRBD2. The length of the CDR3 is 14 residues. The V gene's germline CDR1 is SEHNR and CDR2 FQNEAQ (reference sequence). V lost 8 bases to trimming and J lost 6 bases; unmatched junction nucleotides: 10. CDR3 coding DNA: TGTGCCAGCTTCCCGGGGGGGCTTCCGGATACGCAGTATTTT. Translated, it gives CASFPGGLPDTQYF.

This clonotype was seen a handful of times. This chain links TRBV7-9 with TRBJ2-7; 9 bases are a match to TRBD1. This CDR3 has 15 amino acids. Germline-derived CDR1 and CDR2 are SEHNR and FQNEAQ (reference sequence). Losses at the gene ends were 5 bases for V and 4 bases for J; bases not matched to a gene: 9. The CDR3 DNA reads TGTGCCAGCAGCGGATCCGGGACAGGGAGATACGAGCAGTACGTC. It yields the protein CASSGSGTGRYEQYV.

CDR3 nucleotide sequence: TGTGCCAGCAGCCAAGAAATTGCTGGTGGCTACACCTTC. It specifies CASSQEIAGGYTF. This chain joins TRBV3-1 and TRBJ1-2, with D unclear. The CDR3 extends over 13 amino acids. Trimming shortened V by 0 bases and J by 7 bases, and 9 bases separated the two germline ends. The germline gives CDR1 LGHDT, CDR2 YNNKEL (reference sequence).

The J gene is TRBJ2-3, the V gene TRBV27; 11 bases line up with TRBD2. V was pared by 5 bases and J by 2 bases, with 6 bases of the junction left unmatched. Looked up from germline, CDR1 is MNHEY and CDR2 is SMNVEV (reference sequence). This CDR3 comprises 16 residues. The CDR3 loop reads CASSPLAGADTDTQYF. CDR3 coding DNA: TGTGCCAGCAGTCCACTAGCGGGGGCGGACACAGATACGCAGTATTTT.

Notes on this clonotype: A much larger clone sits a single nucleotide away, making a read error possible. The chain recombines TRBV7-3 with TRBJ2-5; the D is unclear. The germline V gene encodes CDR1 SGHTA and CDR2 FQGTGA. V was clipped by 2 bases and J by 4 bases, with 5 bases between them. The CDR3 sequence is 12 residues long. CDR3 nucleotides: TGTGCCAGCAGCTTAGAAATAGAGACCCAGTACTTC. Translated: CASSLEIETQYF.

This clonotype was picked up many times. This chain connects TRBV6-2 or TRBV6-3 to TRBJ1-1, with D unresolved. Germline loops: CDR1 MNHEY, CDR2 SVGEGT. V was shortened by 7 bases and J by 4 bases, with 10 bases between the two germline ends. The CDR3 sequence is 12 residues long. The CDR3 loop reads CASIAGSTEAFF. The CDR3 nucleotides read TGTGCCAGCATAGCGGGGAGCACTGAAGCTTTCTTT.

This clonotype has more than one count but fewer than ten. The rearrangement joins TRBV20-1 to TRBJ2-1, with unresolved D. CDR3 size: 13 residues. Trimming removed 0 bases at V and 4 bases at J, with 7 bases between. Per germline, CDR1 DFQATT and CDR2 SNEGSKA (reference sequence). The CDR3: CSARDLGYNEQFF. The CDR3 DNA reads TGCAGTGCTAGAGACCTGGGGTACAATGAGCAGTTCTTC.

This clonotype was seen only a few times. J is TRBJ2-7 and V is TRBV27; D is perhaps TRBD1 (5 bases). Germline CDR1 and CDR2: MNHEY and SMNVEV (reference sequence). CDR3 size: 13 residues. The ends were cut back, 0 bases at V and 4 bases at J, with 7 bases in the middle. In DNA form, the CDR3 reads TGTGCCAGCAGTTTATCTCAGGGATACGAGCAGTACGTC. It codes for CASSLSQGYEQYV.

The genes are TRBV2 and TRBJ2-5; 7 bases map to TRBD2. Trimming at V came to 7 bases and at J to 14 bases, leaving 10 bases not matched to a gene. CDR3 size: 11 residues. CDR1 is SNHLY, CDR2 FYNNEI, per germline. CDR3 coding DNA: TGTGCCAGCAAGGGGACGGGGGGAACTTACTTC. Translating it yields CASKGTGGTYF.

In its sample, this clonotype was seen a few times. The chain uses TRBV12-3 or TRBV12-4 and TRBJ1-2; D is unresolved. This CDR3 is built from 16 residues. V lost 3 bases, J lost 2 bases, and 16 bases lay in between. The CDR3 sequence is CASSFVVDGNNYGYTF. CDR3 DNA: TGTGCCAGCAGTTTTGTTGTCGACGGAAACAACTATGGCTACACCTTC.

The chain has TRBV10-3 and TRBJ1-2; TRBD1 might be the D (6 bases). Germline-derived CDR1 and CDR2 are ENHRY and SYGVKD. The germline V and J ends were trimmed by 6 bases and 10 bases, with 12 bases remaining between them. This CDR3 region has 11 residues. The CDR3 DNA follows: TGTGCCATCAGACAGGGTGGCGACTACACCTTC. Protein product: CAIRQGGDYTF.

This clonotype was counted ten times or more. This rearrangement joins TRBV7-9 to TRBJ2-5; D gene uncertain. The germline CDR1 and CDR2 sequences are SEHNR and FQNEAQ (reference sequence). V was pared by 7 bases and J by 2 bases, with 14 bases between. The CDR3 totals 14 residues. As DNA, the CDR3 is TGTGCCAGCACCCCGGAAGAGATACAAGAGACCCAGTACTTC. Amino acid sequence: CASTPEEIQETQYF.